Sequencing of this T cell receptor beta chain was carried out in a study of T cell changes during pregnancy in multiple sclerosis. Germline CDR1 reads LNHDA; CDR2 reads SQIVND (reference sequence). V dropped 4 bases and J dropped 4 bases, with 13 bases sitting between them. The CDR3 has 14 amino acids. Here immunoSEQ multiplex PCR was the method, and the copy in TCRdb shows in-frame clones only, minus some. The sample comprises approximately 60,000 clones, approximately 93% of which are singletons, and 2.5% to 3.5% rests with the top ten. This chain uses TRBV19 with TRBJ1-2; D not certain. The sequencing here drew on CD8+ T cells from peripheral blood mononuclear cells, taken in the second trimester of pregnancy. The receptor was derived from a female donor with multiple sclerosis, enrolled in a pregnancy study. DNA for the CDR3: TGTGCCAGTAGTACGATCAGCGTAACCTATGGCTACACCTTC. Protein sequence: CASSTISVTYGYTF. Combining the CDR3 with reference TRBV19 and TRBJ1-2 gives the whole variable domain DGGITQSPKYLFRKEGQNVTLSCEQNLNHDAMYWYRQDPGQGLRLIYYSQIVNDFQKGDIAEGYSVSREKKESFPLTVTSAQKNPTAFYLCASSTISVTYGYTFGSGTRLTVV.